This T cell receptor beta chain was sequenced during a study of blood T cell repertoires in COVID-19. Study-level information: The samples span acute and convalescent COVID-19 from the United States, Italy and Spain.

Original handling: How many nucleated cells were present was estimated from reference gene primer amplification. The assay was immunoSEQ multiplex PCR, and TCRdb's table has in-frame clones only and misses some. V, J and clone size were drawn from that table, and D and trimming were deduced from the DNA. The sample lists approximately 290,000 clones, 87% seen once, with roughly 2.1% in the top ten. In this sample, this clone turned up a few times. The V and J ends lost 4 bases and 1 base respectively, with 11 bases between them. CDR3 length equals 14 residues. Germline loops: CDR1 SEHNR, CDR2 FQNEAQ (reference sequence).

This receptor was identified in a man younger than 30 with active or convalescent COVID-19. The sequencing input was peripheral blood. The chain joins TRBV7-9 to TRBJ2-7; unclear D gene. Here the CDR3 reads CASSSETESYEQYF. The CDR3 region has the DNA TGTGCCAGCAGCTCCGAAACAGAATCCTACGAGCAGTACTTC.